This T cell receptor (beta chain) was sequenced for a study of T cells in Graves' hyperthyroidism and ophthalmopathy. The study, taken as a whole, reports: Most clonotypes that expanded in the thyroid above 0.001 also showed up in blood.

The germline V and J ends were trimmed by 6 bases and 12 bases, with 15 bases remaining between them. The CDR3 covers 10 residues. Germline loops: CDR1 GTSNPN, CDR2 SVGIG (reference sequence). Exclusions: uncontrolled infection, other autoimmune disease, pregnancy, lactation. Clinical symptoms, serum thyroxine and TRAb, thyroid ultrasound and orbital computed tomography were used for the diagnoses. About 10 ml fresh peripheral blood yielded the PBMCs. This clonotype came up many times. Its specificity is unknown. RNA transcripts were the template for amplifying TCR beta CDR3 regions. The study used the HTBI primer set for a first-round RT-PCR of the TCR CDR3. Each CDR3 protein gets one entry after TCRdb re-called the multiplex PCR reads with MiXCR. This table has about 550,000 distinct CDR3 sequences, roughly 20% appearing once.

The rearrangement links TRBV30 to TRBJ2-7; D unclear. The sample comprised blood. This TCR was sampled from a man aged 18 to 30 with Graves' hyperthyroidism. The CDR3 DNA reads as TGTGCCTGCCGGACGGATAGCACGTACTTC. This gives the protein CACRTDSTYF.